This T cell receptor (beta chain) was identified in a study of blood T cell repertoires in COVID-19. The table came from immunoSEQ multiplex PCR; TCRdb's copy has only in-frame clones and leaves some out. Of approximately 300,000 clones in the sample, over 75% were seen once. Before being deemed recovered, Cohort 3 donors had two negative PCRs, clearance, or symptom resolution. The CDR3 is 14 residues long. Trimming stripped 4 bases from V and 12 bases from J, with 22 bases between. In germline, CDR1 is SGHRS, CDR2 YFSETQ. This TCR came from a woman under 30 who had recovered from COVID-19. The sequenced sample consisted of PBMCs or T cells enriched from blood (not recorded which). This rearrangement joins TRBV5-1 to TRBJ1-2; possibly TRBD1 for D (6 bases). DNA of the CDR3: TGCGCCAGCAGCGAGGGAGAGTTGCGGGGGGCGAACACCTTC. It is translated as CASSEGELRGANTF. Full variable domain (rest looked up from reference TRBV5-1 and TRBJ1-2): KAGVTQTPRYLIKTRGQQVTLSCSPISGHRSVSWYQQTPGQGLQFLFEYFSETQRNKGNFPGRFSGRQFSNSRSEMNVSTLELGDSALYLCASSEGELRGANTFGSGTRLTVV.